Following are 25 T cell receptor beta chains from one sample sequenced in a study of T cell responses to AZD1222 COVID-19 vaccine. This table comes from immunoSEQ multiplex PCR, and its TCRdb copy is limited to in-frame clones, with some not included. The sample shows tens of thousands of clones, around nine tenths of them seen only once. This material consisted of peripheral blood, taken 28 days after the second AZD1222 dose. Receptor source: an adult who received the AZD1222 COVID-19 vaccine.

This clone was counted a single time. The chain uses TRBV30 and TRBJ1-1; D is possibly TRBD1 (5 bases). Between the trimmed V and J ends, which lost 0 bases and 3 bases, there was a span of 11 bases. The CDR3 length is 14 residues. Germline CDR1 GTSNPN, CDR2 SVGIG (reference sequence). In DNA form, the CDR3 reads TGTGCCTGGAGTGTAAGTTTGGGGGACACTGAAGCTTTCTTT. Its translation: CAWSVSLGDTEAFF.

In this sample, this clone turned up once. The chain employs TRBV10-1 and TRBJ2-1; TRBD2 aligns across 9 bases. The J segment lost 5 bases and the V segment lost 2 bases, leaving 4 bases of the junction unmatched. The CDR3 has 15 amino acids. The V gene's germline CDR1 is WNHNN and CDR2 SYGVQD (reference sequence). CDR3: CASSEEERGDNEQFF. As DNA, the CDR3 is TGCGCCAGCAGTGAGGAGGAGCGGGGGGACAATGAGCAGTTCTTC.

Turning to this clone: One end of the junction varies from germline; a read error may be responsible. This chain uses TRBV5-6 with TRBJ2-7; D unclear. CDR1 is SGHDT and CDR2 is YYEEEE in the germline V gene. The CDR3 runs to 11 residues. CDR3 in DNA: TGTGCCAGCAGCACGTCCTCCGAGCAGTACTTC. This codes for CASSTSSEQYF.

The genes are TRBV7-2 and TRBJ2-7; D is perhaps TRBD1 (5 bases). Trimming stripped 1 base from V and 2 bases from J, with 12 bases between. Per germline, CDR1 SGHTA and CDR2 FQGNSA. The CDR3 is made up of 15 amino acids. CDR3 protein: CASSLGSGKTYEQYF. The CDR3 DNA sequence: TGTGCCAGCAGCTTAGGGTCAGGGAAGACCTACGAGCAGTACTTC.

The V and J genes are TRBV11-1 and TRBJ2-3; TRBD2 agrees at 8 bases. V gave up 5 bases and J gave up 3 bases; unmatched junction bases: 4. There are 14 residues in the CDR3. Germline V gene data show CDR1 as SGHAT and CDR2 as FQDESV (reference sequence). CDR3 in amino acids: CASSPAGETDTQYF. The CDR3 bases are TGTGCCAGCAGCCCAGCGGGGGAAACAGATACGCAGTATTTT.

This chain connects TRBV18 to TRBJ1-1; no clear D. The CDR3 runs to 15 residues. The germline gives CDR1 KGHSH, CDR2 LQKENI. V lost 1 base and J lost 0, with 9 bases in between. The CDR3 spells CASSPQGGLNTEAFF. The CDR3 DNA follows: TGTGCCAGCTCACCACAGGGCGGTCTGAACACTGAAGCTTTCTTT.

The chain employs TRBV6-5 and TRBJ2-1, with 9 bases fitting TRBD2. V was clipped by 5 bases and J by 3 bases; unmatched bases: 2. In germline, CDR1 is MNHEY, CDR2 SVGAGI. The CDR3 extends over 14 amino acids. In DNA form, the CDR3 reads TGTGCCAGCAGTCGACTAGCGGACTACAATGAGCAGTTCTTC. Translated, it gives CASSRLADYNEQFF.

This chain connects TRBV5-1 to TRBJ1-1; 9 nucleotides agree with TRBD1. This CDR3 is 14 amino acids long. V lost 3 bases to trimming and J lost 6 bases; unmatched junction nucleotides: 6. Germline CDR1 reads SGHRS; CDR2 reads YFSETQ. CDR3 residues: CASSSGQGKPEAFF. CDR3 DNA sequence: TGCGCCAGCAGCTCCGGACAGGGGAAGCCTGAAGCTTTCTTT. The variable domain in full, with the rest retrieved from reference TRBV5-1 and TRBJ1-1, is KAGVTQTPRYLIKTRGQQVTLSCSPISGHRSVSWYQQTPGQGLQFLFEYFSETQRNKGNFPGRFSGRQFSNSRSEMNVSTLELGDSALYLCASSSGQGKPEAFFGQGTRLTVV.

This clone has a single count. The V call is TRBV27, the J call TRBJ1-5; D perhaps matches TRBD1 (5 bases). The CDR3 is made up of 16 amino acids. Germline CDR1 is MNHEY and CDR2 is SMNVEV (reference sequence). With 6 bases removed from V and 0 bases from J, the gap between germline ends came to 15 bases. The CDR3 spells CASSSSLGDSNQPQHF. CDR3 in DNA: TGTGCCAGCAGCTCTAGTTTAGGGGATAGCAATCAGCCCCAGCATTTT.

The chain combines TRBV5-1 with TRBJ2-5, with TRBD1 as a possible D gene (5 bases). Germline assignment: CDR1 SGHRS and CDR2 YFSETQ. The CDR3 contains 15 residues. Trimming took off 0 bases at V and 5 bases at J, with 14 bases between the two ends. CDR3 coding DNA: TGCGCCAGCAGCTTGGCCGTAGGGGATCGGGAGACCCAGTACTTC. Translating it yields CASSLAVGDRETQYF.

The CDR3 loop reads CASSSSGGGPGNEQFF. The CDR3 bases are TGTGCCAGCAGCAGTAGCGGGGGAGGTCCGGGCAATGAGCAGTTCTTC. The chain joins TRBV3-1 (or the pseudogene TRBV3-2) to TRBJ2-1; 9 positions match TRBD2. Germline V gives CDR1 LGHDT, CDR2 YNNKEL (reference sequence). Trimming removed 5 bases from V and 6 bases from J; junction bases left unmatched: 11. The CDR3 has 16 residues.

The rearrangement uses TRBV7-2 and TRBJ2-5; D is undetermined. CDR3 length: 12 amino acids. With 1 base removed from V and 5 bases from J, the gap between germline ends came to 5 bases. CDR1 is SGHTA and CDR2 is FQGNSA in the germline V gene. CDR3 loop: CASSLGWETQYF. CDR3 nucleotides: TGTGCCAGCAGCTTAGGCTGGGAGACCCAGTACTTC.

The rearrangement uses TRBV7-6 and TRBJ1-5; TRBD1 matches at 7 bases. Trimming removed 7 bases from V and 3 bases from J; junction bases left unmatched: 3. Germline V gene lookup returns CDR1 SGHVS and CDR2 FNYEAQ. The CDR3 has 13 residues. CDR3 in amino acids: CASNRGPNQPQHF. In nucleotides, the CDR3 is TGTGCCAGCAACAGGGGACCCAATCAGCCCCAGCATTTT. The full variable domain, rest sourced from reference TRBV7-6 and TRBJ1-5, is GAGVSQSPRYKVTKRGQDVALRCDPISGHVSLYWYRQALGQGPEFLTYFNYEAQQDKSGLPNDRFSAERPEGSISTLTIQRTEQRDSAMYRCASNRGPNQPQHFGDGTRLSIL.

This chain uses TRBV5-1 with TRBJ1-1; D is unresolved. CDR1 SGHRS and CDR2 YFSETQ come from the germline V gene. The V end lost 4 bases, the J end lost 0 bases, and 10 bases lay between the germline ends. The CDR3 is made up of 14 amino acids. The CDR3 DNA sequence: TGCGCCAGCAGCATCCGGGCCTTGAACACTGAAGCTTTCTTT. Translating gives CASSIRALNTEAFF.

The chain has TRBV18 and TRBJ2-6; D ambiguous. Germline V CDR1 and CDR2: KGHSH, LQKENI. V was clipped by 5 bases and J by 2 bases, with 7 bases between them. The CDR3 loop spans 14 amino acids. The CDR3: CASSVGAGANVLTF. The CDR3 region has the DNA TGTGCCAGCTCAGTAGGAGCTGGGGCCAACGTCCTGACTTTC. The full variable domain, rest sourced from reference TRBV18 and TRBJ2-6, is NAGVMQNPRHLVRRRGQEARLRCSPMKGHSHVYWYRQLPEEGLKFMVYLQKENIIDESGMPKERFSAEFPKEGPSILRIQQVVRGDSAAYFCASSVGAGANVLTFGAGSRLTVL.

This clone was detected once. This chain uses TRBV15 with TRBJ2-4; D is uncertain. Germline-derived CDR1 and CDR2 are LNHNV and YYDKDF (reference sequence). The V end was cut by 6 bases, the J end by 2 bases, with 17 bases between. This CDR3 spans 16 amino acids. The CDR3 loop is CATSLGTADTKNIQYF. CDR3 DNA: TGTGCCACCAGTCTCGGAACGGCAGATACCAAAAACATTCAGTACTTC.

This clone was observed a single time. The chain joins TRBV19 to TRBJ1-4; 10 positions match TRBD1. Germline trimming cut 7 bases from V and 5 bases from J; bases unmatched to any gene: 7. CDR1 and CDR2 (germline): LNHDA, SQIVND (reference sequence). There are 15 residues in the CDR3. In nucleotides, the CDR3 is TGTGCCAGTACTGGGACAGGGGATTTCAATGAAAAACTGTTTTTT. Translated, it gives CASTGTGDFNEKLFF.

This sequence joins TRBV19 and TRBJ2-3; D remains unclear. Germline CDR1 is LNHDA and CDR2 is SQIVND (reference sequence). Between the trimmed V and J ends, which lost 7 bases and 6 bases, there was a span of 14 bases. The CDR3 consists of 13 residues. For the CDR3, the DNA is TGTGCCAGTACTGGCCCTAAGGCTGATACGCAGTATTTT. Its protein is CASTGPKADTQYF.

The CDR3 here is CASSLDQETQYF. The DNA for the CDR3 is TGTGCCAGCAGCTTAGATCAAGAGACCCAGTACTTC. V is TRBV11-3 and J is TRBJ2-5; D not certain. The CDR3 is 12 residues long. Germline lookup yields CDR1 SGHNT and CDR2 YENEEA. V gave up 0 bases and J gave up 2 bases, with 1 base separating them.

The chain is built from TRBV7-9 and TRBJ1-4; D possibly corresponds to TRBD1 (6 bases). With 5 bases removed from V and 7 bases from J, the gap between germline ends came to 14 bases. The germline CDR1 and CDR2 sequences are SEHNR and FQNEAQ (reference sequence). The CDR3 length is 14 residues. Written as DNA, the CDR3 is TGTGCCAGCAGCCGAGGACAGCAAGGTGAAAAACTGTTTTTT. Protein product: CASSRGQQGEKLFF.

The chain carries TRBV6-5 and TRBJ1-1; 7 nucleotides line up with TRBD1. V lost 0 bases and J lost 6; bases outside the gene matches: 4. The CDR3 sequence is 14 residues long. CDR1 is MNHEY and CDR2 is SVGAGI in the germline V gene. The CDR3 sequence is CASSYSFGTAEAFF. In DNA, the CDR3 is TGTGCCAGCAGTTACTCGTTTGGGACAGCTGAAGCTTTCTTT.

V usage is TRBV5-1 and J usage is TRBJ2-7; 7 positions agree with TRBD2. Unmatched junction bases numbered 12, after V lost 4 bases and J lost 5 bases. There are 15 residues in the CDR3. Per the germline V gene, CDR1 is SGHRS and CDR2 is YFSETQ. In DNA form, the CDR3 reads TGCGCCAGCAGCCCCGCCACGGGGGGTTTCGACGAGCAGTACTTC. Translation gives CASSPATGGFDEQYF.

The chain couples TRBV7-3 to TRBJ2-1, with 11 positions matching TRBD2. The CDR3 is 15 residues long. CDR1 and CDR2 from the germline V gene are SGHTA and FQGTGA. The trim removed 4 bases at V and 9 bases at J, leaving 8 bases unmatched. CDR3 nucleotide sequence: TGTGCCAGCAGCTCCTTAGCGGGGGGGCTTGGTGAGCAGTTCTTC. This codes for CASSSLAGGLGEQFF.

This chain links TRBV27 with TRBJ1-1; TRBD1 matches at 8 bases. The junction had 13 bases not matched to a gene; V was cut back by 7 bases and J by 3 bases. This CDR3 is built from 16 residues. CDR1 and CDR2 (germline): MNHEY, SMNVEV (reference sequence). The CDR3 is CASIVTGGSTYTEAFF. CDR3 DNA: TGTGCCAGCATCGTAACAGGGGGATCTACCTACACTGAAGCTTTCTTT.

This clone was seen just once. The chain is built from TRBV6-5 and TRBJ1-4; TRBD1 matches at 8 bases. There are 16 residues in the CDR3. The V gene's germline CDR1 is MNHEY and CDR2 SVGAGI. The junction had 10 bases not matched to a gene; V was cut back by 4 bases and J by 6 bases. The CDR3 nucleotides read TGTGCCAGCAGTTTTTTAGCCGGGACAGGTTATGAAAAACTGTTTTTT. Translation: CASSFLAGTGYEKLFF.